These T cell receptor beta chains were read from a single sample in a study of OX40 agonist ivuxolimab in advanced cancers. Produced via immunoSEQ multiplex PCR; TCRdb's table is partial and in-frame only. The sample consists of roughly 33,000 clones, about four fifths of them appearing once. The material sequenced was CD4+ or CD8+ T cells sorted from blood, taken in a trial of the OX40 agonist ivuxolimab. These TCRs come from an adult with an advanced solid tumor such as melanoma, head and neck, liver or kidney cancer. Each CDR3 is given with its conserved first and last residue. A D gene is named only where the DNA matches it firmly. Clone size is stated in some rows and not others, as once, few, many or a class when expanded.

TGTGCCAGCAGTTACGACACAACCAATCAGCCCCAGCATTTT	CASSYDTTNQPQHF	TRBV6-5	TRBJ1-5	.	once
TGTGCCAGCAGCAGCTTCCAGGGGAGCAACCAAGAGACCCAGTACTTC	CASSSFQGSNQETQYF	TRBV21-1	TRBJ2-5	.	.
TGTGCCAGCAGCTGGAGCAGGGGGCAAGGAGATACGCAGTATTTT	CASSWSRGQGDTQYF	TRBV9	TRBJ2-3	TRBD1	.
TGTGCCAGCAGCTTAGAGGTGCGTGGGAACAATGAGCAGTTCTTC	CASSLEVRGNNEQFF	TRBV7-2	TRBJ2-1	.	.
TGTGCCACCAGCAGAGACAGGGTCGAGACCCAGTACTTC	CATSRDRVETQYF	TRBV15	TRBJ2-5	.	.
TGTGCCAGCAGCTTATCTGGTTGGGACAGGAACACCGGGGAGCTGTTTTTT	CASSLSGWDRNTGELFF	TRBV7-3	TRBJ2-2	TRBD1	.
TGTGCCAGCAGCCTAACCCCCCAAGAGACCCAGTACTTC	CASSLTPQETQYF	TRBV7-2	TRBJ2-5	.	.
TGTGCCAGCAGTCGAGGCCAAAACACTGAAGCTTTCTTT	CASSRGQNTEAFF	TRBV7-2	TRBJ1-1	.	many
TGCGCCAGCAGCCTGCTAGGGGCGGGGGGTTACAATGAGCAGTTCTTC	CASSLLGAGGYNEQFF	TRBV4-1	TRBJ2-1	TRBD2	.
TGTGCCAGCACCCCCTGGACAGGGAATGATGGCTACACCTTC	CASTPWTGNDGYTF	TRBV9	TRBJ1-2	TRBD1	once
TGTGCCATCAGTGAGTCGACAGGGTTTAGGGATGAGCAGTTCTTC	CAISESTGFRDEQFF	TRBV10-3	TRBJ2-1	TRBD1	few
TGTGCCAGCAGTTTAGACACCGGGGAGCTGTTTTTT	CASSLDTGELFF	TRBV28	TRBJ2-2	.	.
TGTGCCAGCAGCTTATTAATGCAAGATACGCAGTATTTT	CASSLLMQDTQYF	TRBV7-2	TRBJ2-3	.	.
TGCGCCAGCAGCTTGTCTAGCATGGGCACAGATACGCAGTATTTT	CASSLSSMGTDTQYF	TRBV5-1	TRBJ2-3	.	.
TGTGCCAGCGGCTTACGGGACGGAGCTAACTATGGCTACACCTTC	CASGLRDGANYGYTF	TRBV21-1	TRBJ1-2	.	.
TGTGCCTGGGCTGGGGTCTATGGCTACACCTTC	CAWAGVYGYTF	TRBV30	TRBJ1-2	.	.
TGTGCCAGCAGCTTTTTCGGGACAAATCAGCCCCAGCATTTT	CASSFFGTNQPQHF	TRBV7-2	TRBJ1-5	.	once
TGTGCCAGCAGCTTAGGCGGGTACTATAATTCACCCCTCCACTTT	CASSLGGYYNSPLHF	TRBV7-9	TRBJ1-6	.	.
TGTGCCAGCAGCGAAGGGACATCTGGAAACACCATATATTTT	CASSEGTSGNTIYF	TRBV9	TRBJ1-3	.	few
TGCGCCAGTTACAGGGACACAGATACGCAGTATTTT	CASYRDTDTQYF	TRBV5-1	TRBJ2-3	.	.
TGCGCCAGCACCTACCGACAGGGCTCCTACAATGAGCAGTTCTTC	CASTYRQGSYNEQFF	TRBV5-1	TRBJ2-1	TRBD1	.
TGTGCCCTTGTGGGGGGCGGCAATTCACCCCTCCACTTT	CALVGGGNSPLHF	TRBV30	TRBJ1-6	.	.
TGCGCCAGCTCCCACAGGGTTAATTCACCCCTCCACTTT	CASSHRVNSPLHF	TRBV5-1	TRBJ1-6	.	.
TGTGCCAGTACGGACAGGATAAATGAGCAGTTCTTC	CASTDRINEQFF	TRBV28	TRBJ2-1	TRBD1	.
TGTGCCGGATGCCGGGACAGAACTAATGAAAAACTGTTTTTT	CAGCRDRTNEKLFF	TRBV30	TRBJ1-4	TRBD1	.
TGCGCCAGCAGCACAGGGAGCTCCACTAATGAAAAACTGTTTTTT	CASSTGSSTNEKLFF	TRBV5-1	TRBJ1-4	.	.
TGTGCCAGCAGCTGGTCAGGTACCGAGCAGTACTTC	CASSWSGTEQYF	TRBV5-5	TRBJ2-7	.	once
TGTGCCATCAGCAAGGACTACGAGCAGTACTTC	CAISKDYEQYF	TRBV10-3	TRBJ2-7	.	.
TGCGCCAGCAGCTTGTTAGTGGACGAGCAGTACTTC	CASSLLVDEQYF	TRBV5-1	TRBJ2-7	.	medium-sized
TGTGCCAGTAGATCCGGACAGTTCGCCGCTGCGAACACCGGGGAGCTGTTTTTT	CASRSGQFAAANTGELFF	TRBV19	TRBJ2-2	.	.
TGTGCCAGCAGTATTGCGACGACCTACCAGCCCCAGCATTTT	CASSIATTYQPQHF	TRBV28	TRBJ1-5	.	.
TGTGCCATCAGTGAGTCCGCGGATAACTATGGCTACACCTTC	CAISESADNYGYTF	TRBV10-3	TRBJ1-2	.	.
TGTGCCAGCAGTGGGAGGGCGAGACTAGCGGGTTTAGAGACCCAGTACTTC	CASSGRARLAGLETQYF	TRBV6-1	TRBJ2-5	TRBD2	.
TGTGCCAGCTCACCGGGGTCTTTCGCGGGGTTTATCTATCAGCCCCAGCATTTT	CASSPGSFAGFIYQPQHF	TRBV18	TRBJ1-5	.	.
TGCAGTGCTGAGACGGACTATGGCTACACCTTC	CSAETDYGYTF	TRBV20-1	TRBJ1-2	.	.
TGTGCCAGCAGTGAGGGTTTTCACGAGCAGTACTTC	CASSEGFHEQYF	TRBV25-1	TRBJ2-7	.	.
TGCGCCAGCGGGCCCTGGGATTCCACAGATACGCAGTATTTT	CASGPWDSTDTQYF	TRBV5-1	TRBJ2-3	.	.